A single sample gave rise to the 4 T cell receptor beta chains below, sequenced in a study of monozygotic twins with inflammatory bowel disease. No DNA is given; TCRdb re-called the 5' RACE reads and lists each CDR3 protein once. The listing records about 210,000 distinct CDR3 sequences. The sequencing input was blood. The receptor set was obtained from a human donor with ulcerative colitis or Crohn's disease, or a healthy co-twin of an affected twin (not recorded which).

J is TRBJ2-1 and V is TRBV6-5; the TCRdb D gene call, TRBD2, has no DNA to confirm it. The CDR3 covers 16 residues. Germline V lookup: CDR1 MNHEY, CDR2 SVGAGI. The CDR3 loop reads CASSSRLAGVLDEQFF.

CDR3 sequence reads: CASIRAAGGRYNEQFF. This chain links TRBV6-2 or TRBV6-3 with TRBJ2-1; TCRdb's D gene call, TRBD2, goes unchecked for lack of DNA. In germline, CDR1 is MNHEY, CDR2 SVGEGT. The CDR3 is 16 amino acids.

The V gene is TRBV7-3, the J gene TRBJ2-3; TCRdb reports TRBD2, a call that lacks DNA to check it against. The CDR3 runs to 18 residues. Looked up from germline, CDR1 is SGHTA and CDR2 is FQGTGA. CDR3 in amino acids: CASSLIPSSGGKTDTQYF.

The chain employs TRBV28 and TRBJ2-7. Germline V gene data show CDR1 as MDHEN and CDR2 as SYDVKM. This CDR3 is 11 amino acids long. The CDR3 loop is CASSRLYEQYF.